The entry that follows covers one T cell receptor beta chain sequence. What it binds is unknown. The data originate from a study of cytomegalovirus exposure and HLA in healthy donors. Whole-study results and caveats: A reported reduction in N-insertions relative to the roughly 670-donor mean was seen in an Asian-associated ancestry cluster in a later analysis.

The CDR3 is 14 amino acids. Trimming shortened V by 6 bases and J by 0 bases, and 9 bases separated the two germline ends. Germline loops: CDR1 MNHEY, CDR2 SMNVEV (reference sequence). PCR involved 60 Vbeta and 13 Jbeta primers. Method: immunoSEQ multiplex PCR; TCRdb's copy keeps in-frame clones and lacks some. The sample comprises about 130,000 clones, around 77% of which are singletons, and roughly 13% rests with the top ten. The sequence came from a woman between 35 and 50 years old in good health and CMV-seropositive. Material for sequencing was PBMCs. This chain connects TRBV27 to TRBJ2-1; D is ambiguous. CDR3 in DNA: TGTGCCAGCAGGTCGTTCAGCTCCTACAATGAGCAGTTCTTC. This sequence encodes CASRSFSSYNEQFF.